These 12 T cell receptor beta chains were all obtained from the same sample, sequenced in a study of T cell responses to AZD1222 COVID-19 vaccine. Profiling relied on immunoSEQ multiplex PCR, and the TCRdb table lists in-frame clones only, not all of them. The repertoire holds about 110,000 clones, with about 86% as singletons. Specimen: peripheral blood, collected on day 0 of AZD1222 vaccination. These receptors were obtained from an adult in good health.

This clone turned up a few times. CDR3 DNA sequence: TGTGCCAGCAGCCTATACAGGGGGCTCGATGAAAAACTGTTTTTT. This translates into CASSLYRGLDEKLFF. The rearrangement links TRBV7-2 to TRBJ1-4; 9 bases line up with TRBD1. The CDR3 extends over 15 amino acids. V was clipped by 5 bases and J by 6 bases; unmatched bases: 7. CDR1 and CDR2 from the germline V gene are SGHTA and FQGNSA.

The CDR3 nucleotides are TGTGCCATCAGTGAGTTACTACTAGCGGGGGGGCTCACGCTTGAGCAGTACTTC. Encoded protein: CAISELLLAGGLTLEQYF. The chain couples TRBV10-3 to TRBJ2-7; 13 nucleotides align to TRBD2. From germline, CDR1 is ENHRY and CDR2 SYGVKD. With 1 base clipped from V and 7 bases from J, the junction kept 13 bases outside the gene matches. This CDR3 has 18 amino acids.

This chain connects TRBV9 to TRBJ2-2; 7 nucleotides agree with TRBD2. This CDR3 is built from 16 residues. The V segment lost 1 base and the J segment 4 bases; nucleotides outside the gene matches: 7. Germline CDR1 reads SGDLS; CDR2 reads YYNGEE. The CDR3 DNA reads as TGTGCCAGCAGCGTAAGTGCTAGCGGTGGCACCGGGGAGCTGTTTTTT. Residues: CASSVSASGGTGELFF.

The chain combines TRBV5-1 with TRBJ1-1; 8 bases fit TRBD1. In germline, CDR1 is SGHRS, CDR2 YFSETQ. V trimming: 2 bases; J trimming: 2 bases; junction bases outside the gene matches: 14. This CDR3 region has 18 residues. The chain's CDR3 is CASSFPPTGEVENTEAFF. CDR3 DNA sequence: TGCGCCAGCAGCTTCCCCCCGACAGGGGAAGTGGAAAACACTGAAGCTTTCTTT.

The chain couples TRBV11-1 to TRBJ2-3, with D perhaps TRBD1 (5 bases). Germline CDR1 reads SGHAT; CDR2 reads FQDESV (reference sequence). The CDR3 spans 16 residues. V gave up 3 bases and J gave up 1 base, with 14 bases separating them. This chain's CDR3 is CASSFFGRAGTDTQYF. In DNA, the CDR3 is TGTGCCAGCAGCTTCTTCGGCAGGGCGGGCACAGATACGCAGTATTTT.

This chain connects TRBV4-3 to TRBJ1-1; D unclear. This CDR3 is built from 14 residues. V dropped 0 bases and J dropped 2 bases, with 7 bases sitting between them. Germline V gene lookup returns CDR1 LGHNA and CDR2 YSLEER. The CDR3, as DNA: TGCGCCAGCAGCCAAGACTCCCAAAACACTGAAGCTTTCTTT. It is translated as CASSQDSQNTEAFF.

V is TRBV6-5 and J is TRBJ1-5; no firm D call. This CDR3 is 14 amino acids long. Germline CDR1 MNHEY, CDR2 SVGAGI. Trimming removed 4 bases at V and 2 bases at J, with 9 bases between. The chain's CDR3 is CASSLLGGNQPQHF. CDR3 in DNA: TGTGCCAGCAGTTTACTTGGGGGCAATCAGCCCCAGCATTTT.

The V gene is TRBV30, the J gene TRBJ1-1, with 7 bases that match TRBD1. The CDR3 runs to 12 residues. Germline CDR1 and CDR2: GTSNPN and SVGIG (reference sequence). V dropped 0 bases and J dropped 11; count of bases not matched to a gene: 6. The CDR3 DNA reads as TGTGCCTGGAGTGTGGGGGGACAGAGGGCTTTCTTT. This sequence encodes CAWSVGGQRAFF.

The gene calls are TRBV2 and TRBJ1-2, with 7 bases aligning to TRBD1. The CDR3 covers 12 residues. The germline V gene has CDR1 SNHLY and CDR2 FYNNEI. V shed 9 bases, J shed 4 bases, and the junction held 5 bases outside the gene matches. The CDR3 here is CARGQRLYGYTF. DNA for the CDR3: TGTGCCAGGGGACAGAGGCTCTATGGCTACACCTTC.

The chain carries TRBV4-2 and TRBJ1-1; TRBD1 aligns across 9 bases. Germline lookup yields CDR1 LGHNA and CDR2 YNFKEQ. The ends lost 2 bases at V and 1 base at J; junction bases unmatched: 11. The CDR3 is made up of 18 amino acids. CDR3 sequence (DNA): TGTGCCAGCAGCCAAAGCGGGACAGGGAGGCGAGAGAACACTGAAGCTTTCTTT. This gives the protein CASSQSGTGRRENTEAFF.

The CDR3 nucleotides read TGTGCCAGCAGCCCAGCAGGTCTAGCGATGAGTCGAGAGACCCAGTACTTC. This gives the protein CASSPAGLAMSRETQYF. The chain couples TRBV14 to TRBJ2-5, with TRBD2 as a possible D gene (6 bases). V shed 4 bases and J shed 4 bases, with 22 bases lying between them. This CDR3 contains 17 residues. Looked up from germline, CDR1 is SGHDN and CDR2 is FVKESK.

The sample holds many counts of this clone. CDR3 protein: CASSLVEIFSGNTIYF. Written as DNA, the CDR3 is TGCGCCAGCAGCTTGGTTGAAATATTCTCTGGAAACACCATATATTTT. The gene calls are TRBV5-1 and TRBJ1-3; no clear D. Trimming cost V 0 bases and J 0 bases, with 10 bases left between them. Germline V CDR1 and CDR2: SGHRS, YFSETQ. The CDR3 is 16 residues long.